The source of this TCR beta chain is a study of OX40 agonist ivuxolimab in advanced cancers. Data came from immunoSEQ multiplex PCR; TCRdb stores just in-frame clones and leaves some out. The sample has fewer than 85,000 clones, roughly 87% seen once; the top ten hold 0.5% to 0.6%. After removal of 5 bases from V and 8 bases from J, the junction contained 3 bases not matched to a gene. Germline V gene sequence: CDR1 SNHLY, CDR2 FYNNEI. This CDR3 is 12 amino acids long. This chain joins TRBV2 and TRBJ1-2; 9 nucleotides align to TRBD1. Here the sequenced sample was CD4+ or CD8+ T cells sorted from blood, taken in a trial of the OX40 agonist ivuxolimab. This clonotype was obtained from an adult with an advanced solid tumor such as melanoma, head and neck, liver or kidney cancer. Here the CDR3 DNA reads TGTGCCAGCAGTTGGACAGGGGAAGGCTACACCTTC. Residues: CASSWTGEGYTF.